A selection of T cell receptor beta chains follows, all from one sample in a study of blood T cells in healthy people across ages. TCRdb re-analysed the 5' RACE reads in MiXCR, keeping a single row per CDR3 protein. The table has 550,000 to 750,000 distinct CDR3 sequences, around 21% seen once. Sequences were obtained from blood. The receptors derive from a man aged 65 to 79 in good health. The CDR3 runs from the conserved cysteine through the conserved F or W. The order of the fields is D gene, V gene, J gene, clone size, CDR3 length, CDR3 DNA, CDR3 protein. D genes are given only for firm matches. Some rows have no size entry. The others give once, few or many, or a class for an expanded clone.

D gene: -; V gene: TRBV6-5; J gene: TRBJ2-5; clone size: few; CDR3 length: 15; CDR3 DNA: TGTGCCAGCAGTTACTCGACAGGAATGGGTGAGACCCAGTACTTC; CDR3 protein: CASSYSTGMGETQYF
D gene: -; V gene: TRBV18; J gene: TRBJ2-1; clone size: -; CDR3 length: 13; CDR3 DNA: TGTGCCAGCTCATCCCAATCCATCCATGAGCAGTTCTTC; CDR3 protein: CASSSQSIHEQFF
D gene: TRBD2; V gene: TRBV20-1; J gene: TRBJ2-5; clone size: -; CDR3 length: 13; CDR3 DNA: TGCAGTGCCAAGCGGGGGCACCAAGAGACCCAGTACTTC; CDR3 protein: CSAKRGHQETQYF
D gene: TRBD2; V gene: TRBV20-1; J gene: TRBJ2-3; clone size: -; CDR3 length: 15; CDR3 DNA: TGCAGTGCTAGACTAGCGGGAGGGCTCCGAGATACGCAGTATTTT; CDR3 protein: CSARLAGGLRDTQYF
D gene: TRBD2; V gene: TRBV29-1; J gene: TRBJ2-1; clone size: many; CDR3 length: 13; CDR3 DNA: TGCAGCTCCCGGGAGGCTCCGGGAAATGAGCAGTTCTTC; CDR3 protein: CSSREAPGNEQFF
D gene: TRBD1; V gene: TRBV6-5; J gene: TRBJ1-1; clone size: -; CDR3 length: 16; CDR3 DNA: TGTGCCAGCAGTTACCCTGGCAGGGGGCGAGGTTGGGAAGCTTTCTTT; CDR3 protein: CASSYPGRGRGWEAFF
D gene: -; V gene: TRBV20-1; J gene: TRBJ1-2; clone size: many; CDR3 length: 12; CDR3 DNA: TGCAGTGCTAGAGATCGGGGCTATGGCTACACCTTC; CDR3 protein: CSARDRGYGYTF
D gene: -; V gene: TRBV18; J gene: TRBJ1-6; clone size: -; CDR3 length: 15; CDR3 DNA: TGTGCCAGCTCACCGGGGGGCGCGGACCATTCACCCCTCCGCTTT; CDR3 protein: CASSPGGADHSPLRF
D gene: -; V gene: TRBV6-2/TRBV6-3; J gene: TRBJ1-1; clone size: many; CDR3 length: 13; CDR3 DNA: TGTGCCAGCAGTTACTCGTGGAACACTGAAGCTTTCTTT; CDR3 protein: CASSYSWNTEAFF
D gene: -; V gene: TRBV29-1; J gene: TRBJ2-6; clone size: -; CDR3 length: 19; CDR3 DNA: TGCAGCGTTGAAGCACGAGGTGGGGGGGCGTCCTCTGGGGCCAACGTCCTGACTTTC; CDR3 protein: CSVEARGGGASSGANVLTF
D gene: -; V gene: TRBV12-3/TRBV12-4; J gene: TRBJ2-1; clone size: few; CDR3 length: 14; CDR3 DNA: TGTGCCAGCAGTTTAGGAGGTAGCTCTAGATTGCAGTTCTTC; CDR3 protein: CASSLGGSSRLQFF
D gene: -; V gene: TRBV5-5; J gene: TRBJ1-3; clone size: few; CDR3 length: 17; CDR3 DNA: TGTGCCAGCAGCTTGGCCCCCCAGGTCGGCTCTGGAAACACCATATATTTT; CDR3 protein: CASSLAPQVGSGNTIYF
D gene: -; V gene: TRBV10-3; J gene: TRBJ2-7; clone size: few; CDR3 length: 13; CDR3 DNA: TGTGCCATCAGTGAAAACCTAGGCTACGAGCAGTACTTC; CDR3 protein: CAISENLGYEQYF
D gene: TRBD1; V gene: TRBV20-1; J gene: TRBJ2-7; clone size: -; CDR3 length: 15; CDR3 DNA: TGCAGTGCTAACGGGGACAGGGGGATCTCCTACGAGCAGTACTTC; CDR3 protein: CSANGDRGISYEQYF
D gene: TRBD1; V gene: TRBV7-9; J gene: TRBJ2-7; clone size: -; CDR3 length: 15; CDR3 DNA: TGTGCCAGCAGTAGGGAACAGGGGAACACCTACGAGCAGTACTTC; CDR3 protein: CASSREQGNTYEQYF
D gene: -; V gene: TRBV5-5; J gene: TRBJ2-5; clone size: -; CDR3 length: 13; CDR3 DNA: TGTACCAGCAGCTTCGAGGCGCTCGGGACCCAGTACTTC; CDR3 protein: CTSSFEALGTQYF
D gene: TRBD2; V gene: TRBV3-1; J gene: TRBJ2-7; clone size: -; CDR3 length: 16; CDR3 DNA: TGTGCCAGCAGCCAAGAGGGACTAGCGGGAGTAGACGAGCAGTACTTC; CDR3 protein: CASSQEGLAGVDEQYF
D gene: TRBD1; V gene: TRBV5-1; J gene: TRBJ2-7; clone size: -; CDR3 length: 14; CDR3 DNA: TGCGCCAGTTCCACCGGGACAGACCTATCCGAGCAGTACTTC; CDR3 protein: CASSTGTDLSEQYF
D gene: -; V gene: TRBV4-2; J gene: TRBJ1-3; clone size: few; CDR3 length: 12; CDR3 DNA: TGTGCCAGCAGCGGCCCGGGAAACACCATATATTTT; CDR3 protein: CASSGPGNTIYF
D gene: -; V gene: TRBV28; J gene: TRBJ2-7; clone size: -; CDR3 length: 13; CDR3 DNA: TGTGCCAGCGCCGGGACCGCCACCTACGAGCAGTACTTC; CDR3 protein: CASAGTATYEQYF
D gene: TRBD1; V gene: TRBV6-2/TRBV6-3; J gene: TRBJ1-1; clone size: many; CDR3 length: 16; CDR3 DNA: TGTGCCAGCAGTCTAAACCGGGACAGGCCTTATGATGGAGCTTTCTTT; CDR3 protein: CASSLNRDRPYDGAFF
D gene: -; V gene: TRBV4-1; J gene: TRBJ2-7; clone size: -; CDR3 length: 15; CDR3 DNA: TGCGCCAGCAGCCAATCCGGACTAAACTCCTACGAGCAGTACTTC; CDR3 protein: CASSQSGLNSYEQYF
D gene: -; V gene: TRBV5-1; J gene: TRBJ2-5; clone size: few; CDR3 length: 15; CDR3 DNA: TGCGCCAGCAGCTTGGAGGGCGGAGCCCAAGAGACCCAGTACTTC; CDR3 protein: CASSLEGGAQETQYF
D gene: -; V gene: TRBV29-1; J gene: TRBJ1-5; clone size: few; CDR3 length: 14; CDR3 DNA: TGCAGCGTTGTTGTAGGGATTAGCAATCAGCCCCAGCATTTT; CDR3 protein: CSVVVGISNQPQHF
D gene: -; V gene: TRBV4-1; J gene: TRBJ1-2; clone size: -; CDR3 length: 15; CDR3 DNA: TGCGCCAGCAGCCAATTGTCGACAGATTGGTATGGCTACGCCTTC; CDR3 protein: CASSQLSTDWYGYAF
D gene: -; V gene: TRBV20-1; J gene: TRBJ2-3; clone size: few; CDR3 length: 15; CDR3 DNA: TGCAGTGCTAGAGATGCCAGGGGACACGGAGATACGCAGTATTTT; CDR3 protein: CSARDARGHGDTQYF